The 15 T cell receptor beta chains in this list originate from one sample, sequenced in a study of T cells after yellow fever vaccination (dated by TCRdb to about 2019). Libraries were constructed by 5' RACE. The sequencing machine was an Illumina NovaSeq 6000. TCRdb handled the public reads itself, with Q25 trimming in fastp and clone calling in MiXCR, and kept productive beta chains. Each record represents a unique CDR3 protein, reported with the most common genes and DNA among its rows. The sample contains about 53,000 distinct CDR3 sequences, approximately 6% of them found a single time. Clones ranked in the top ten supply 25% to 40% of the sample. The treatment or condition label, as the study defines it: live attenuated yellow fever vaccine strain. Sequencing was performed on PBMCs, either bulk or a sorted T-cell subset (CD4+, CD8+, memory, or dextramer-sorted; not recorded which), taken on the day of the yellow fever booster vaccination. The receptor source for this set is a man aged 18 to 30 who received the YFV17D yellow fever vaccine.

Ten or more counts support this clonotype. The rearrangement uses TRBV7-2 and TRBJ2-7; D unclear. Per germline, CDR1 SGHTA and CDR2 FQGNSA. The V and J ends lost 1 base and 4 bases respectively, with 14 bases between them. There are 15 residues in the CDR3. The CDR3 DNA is TGTGCCAGCAGCTTAGTGCCGGGCAAAGGGTACGAGCAGTACTTC. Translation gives CASSLVPGKGYEQYF.

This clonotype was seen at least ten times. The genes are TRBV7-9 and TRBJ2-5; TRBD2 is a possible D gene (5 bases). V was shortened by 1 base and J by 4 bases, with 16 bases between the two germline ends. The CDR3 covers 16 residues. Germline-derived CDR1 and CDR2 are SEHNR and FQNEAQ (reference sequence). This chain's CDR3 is CASSLGGMRARETQYF. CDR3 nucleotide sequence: TGTGCCAGCAGCTTAGGTGGTATGAGGGCCCGAGAGACCCAGTACTTC.

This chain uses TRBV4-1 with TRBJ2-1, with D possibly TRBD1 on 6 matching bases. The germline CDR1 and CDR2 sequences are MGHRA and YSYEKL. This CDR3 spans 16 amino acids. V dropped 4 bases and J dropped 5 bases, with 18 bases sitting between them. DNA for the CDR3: TGCGCCAGCAGCCTAGGGATGGCAGGGGCGGACAATGAGCAGTTCTTC. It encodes CASSLGMAGADNEQFF.

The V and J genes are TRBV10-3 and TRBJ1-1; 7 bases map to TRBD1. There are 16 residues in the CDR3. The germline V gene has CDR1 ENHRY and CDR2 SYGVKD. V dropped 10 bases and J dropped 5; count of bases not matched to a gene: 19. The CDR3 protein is CATNWDDRVEGTEAFF. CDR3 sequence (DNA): TGTGCCACCAATTGGGACGACAGGGTCGAGGGTACTGAAGCTTTCTTT.

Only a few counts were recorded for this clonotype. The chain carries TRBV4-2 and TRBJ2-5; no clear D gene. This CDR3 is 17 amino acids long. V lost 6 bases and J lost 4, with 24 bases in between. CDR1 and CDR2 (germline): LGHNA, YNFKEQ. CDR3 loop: CASRLSAVKDATETQYF. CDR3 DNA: TGTGCCAGCAGACTTTCGGCGGTCAAGGATGCAACAGAGACCCAGTACTTC.

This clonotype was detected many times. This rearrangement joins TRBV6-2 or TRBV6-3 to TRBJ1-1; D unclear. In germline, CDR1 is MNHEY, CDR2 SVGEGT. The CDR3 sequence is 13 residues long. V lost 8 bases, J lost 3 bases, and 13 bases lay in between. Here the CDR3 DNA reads TGTGCCAGCGAGGATAGACTGCACACTGAAGCTTTCTTT. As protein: CASEDRLHTEAFF.

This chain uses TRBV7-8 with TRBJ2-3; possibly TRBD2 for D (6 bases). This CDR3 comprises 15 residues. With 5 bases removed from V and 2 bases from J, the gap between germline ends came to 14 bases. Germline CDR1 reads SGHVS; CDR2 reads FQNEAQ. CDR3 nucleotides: TGTGCCAGCAGCCCCAGTAGCGGCTACACAGATACGCAGTATTTT. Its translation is CASSPSSGYTDTQYF.

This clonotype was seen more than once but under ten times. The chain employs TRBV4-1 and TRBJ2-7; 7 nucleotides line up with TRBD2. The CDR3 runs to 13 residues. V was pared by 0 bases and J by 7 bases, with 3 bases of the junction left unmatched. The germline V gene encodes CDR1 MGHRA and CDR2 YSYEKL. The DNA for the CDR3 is TGCGCCAGCAGCCAAGAAGGAGCGGGGGAGCAGTACTTC. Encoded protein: CASSQEGAGEQYF.

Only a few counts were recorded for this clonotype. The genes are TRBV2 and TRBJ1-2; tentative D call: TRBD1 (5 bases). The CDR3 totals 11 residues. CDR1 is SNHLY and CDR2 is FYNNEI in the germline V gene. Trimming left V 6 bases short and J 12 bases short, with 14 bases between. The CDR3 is CASRRGSRNTF. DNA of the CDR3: TGTGCCAGCAGGAGGGGCAGCCGAAACACCTTC.

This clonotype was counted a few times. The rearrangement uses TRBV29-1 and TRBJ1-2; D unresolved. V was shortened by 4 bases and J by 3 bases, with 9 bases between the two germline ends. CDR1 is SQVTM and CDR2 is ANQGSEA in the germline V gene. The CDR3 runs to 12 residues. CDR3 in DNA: TGCAGCGTTGCCGGGCAGGACTATGGCTACACCTTC. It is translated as CSVAGQDYGYTF.

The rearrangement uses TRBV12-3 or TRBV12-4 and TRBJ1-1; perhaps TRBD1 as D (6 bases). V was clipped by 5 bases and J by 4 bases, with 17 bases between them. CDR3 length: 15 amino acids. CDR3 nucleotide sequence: TGTGCCAGCAGTCCACAAAAGGGGGTGATCACTGAAGCTTTCTTT. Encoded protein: CASSPQKGVITEAFF.

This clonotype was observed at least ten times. The CDR3 DNA is TGTGCCATCAGGGGGGGTCAGAACAATGAGCAGTTCTTC. Translated: CAIRGGQNNEQFF. This chain uses TRBV10-3 with TRBJ2-1; weak D call: TRBD2 (6 bases). The CDR3 runs 13 residues. The germline V gene has CDR1 ENHRY and CDR2 SYGVKD. Deletions cut 6 bases from V and 5 bases from J, with 11 bases between.

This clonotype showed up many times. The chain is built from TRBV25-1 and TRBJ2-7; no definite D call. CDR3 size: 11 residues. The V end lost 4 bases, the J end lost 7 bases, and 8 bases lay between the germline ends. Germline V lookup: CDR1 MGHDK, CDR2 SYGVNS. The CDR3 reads CASSVWVEQYF. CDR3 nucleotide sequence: TGTGCCAGCAGTGTATGGGTTGAGCAGTACTTC.

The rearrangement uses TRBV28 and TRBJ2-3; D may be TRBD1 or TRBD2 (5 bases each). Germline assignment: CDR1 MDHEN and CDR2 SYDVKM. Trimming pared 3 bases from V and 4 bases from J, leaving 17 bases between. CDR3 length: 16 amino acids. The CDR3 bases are TGTGCCAGCAGTTTCGGGGCCGCGGGCGGCGCAGATACGCAGTATTTT. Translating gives CASSFGAAGGADTQYF.

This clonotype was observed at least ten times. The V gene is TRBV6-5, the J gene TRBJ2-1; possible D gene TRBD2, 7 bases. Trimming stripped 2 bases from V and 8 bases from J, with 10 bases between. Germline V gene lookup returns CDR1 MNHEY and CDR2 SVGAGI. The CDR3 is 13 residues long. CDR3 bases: TGTGCCAGCAGTTACGGGGAGGGGGATGAGCAGTTCTTC. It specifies CASSYGEGDEQFF.